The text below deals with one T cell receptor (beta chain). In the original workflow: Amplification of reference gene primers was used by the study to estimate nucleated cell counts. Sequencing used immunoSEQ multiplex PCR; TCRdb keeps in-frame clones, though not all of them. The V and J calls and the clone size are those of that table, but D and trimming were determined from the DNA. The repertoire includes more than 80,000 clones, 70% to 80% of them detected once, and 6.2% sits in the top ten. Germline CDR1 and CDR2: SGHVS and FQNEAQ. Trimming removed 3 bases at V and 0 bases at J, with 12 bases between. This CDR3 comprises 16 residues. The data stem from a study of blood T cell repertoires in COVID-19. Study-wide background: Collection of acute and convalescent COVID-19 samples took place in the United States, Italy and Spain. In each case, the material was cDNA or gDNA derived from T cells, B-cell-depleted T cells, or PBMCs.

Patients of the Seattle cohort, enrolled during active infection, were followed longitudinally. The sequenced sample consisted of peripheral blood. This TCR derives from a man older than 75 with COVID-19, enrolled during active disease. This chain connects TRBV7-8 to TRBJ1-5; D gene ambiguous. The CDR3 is CASSLDDTYSNQPQHF. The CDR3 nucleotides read TGTGCCAGCAGCTTGGATGACACTTATAGCAATCAGCCCCAGCATTTT.